This T cell receptor beta chain was identified during a study of blood T cell repertoires in COVID-19. In the study's own analysis: Researchers report that nucleated cell counts were estimated from reference gene primer amplification. Clones were sequenced by immunoSEQ multiplex PCR, and TCRdb holds only the in-frame ones, with some missing. V and J calls plus clone size are reproduced from that table; the DNA served to infer D and trimming. Here the sample spans more than 70,000 clones, roughly 80% being singletons. The CDR3 runs to 20 residues. V was clipped by 7 bases and J by 7 bases; unmatched bases: 27. CDR1 and CDR2 from the germline V gene are MDHEN and SYDVKM.

The source material was peripheral blood. The sequence was collected from a human donor in a cohort sampled during active COVID-19. V is TRBV28 and J is TRBJ2-3; TRBD2 agrees at 9 bases. CDR3 amino acids: CASTFGWSSRAREGPNTQYF. The CDR3 DNA sequence: TGTGCCAGCACCTTCGGATGGTCCTCACGGGCGCGGGAGGGCCCAAATACGCAGTATTTT.